The next 19 T cell receptor beta chains were all read from a single sample in a study of CD8+ T cells in alopecia areata. The sequencing template was cDNA reverse transcribed from extracted RNA. Using immunoSEQ multiplex PCR, the repertoire was profiled, and TCRdb retains in-frame clones only, with some absent. The table has 200,000 to 250,000 clones, more than 45% seen once. Treatment noted: oral pan-JAK inhibitor, 5-10 mg twice daily. Source: CD4+ T cells sorted from blood, taken at week 4, from a patient treated with tofacitinib. The receptor source for this set is a human donor with alopecia areata.

The count of this clone is one. The chain joins TRBV6-5 to TRBJ2-3, with D possibly TRBD1 on 5 matching bases. The CDR3 spans 15 residues. Germline V lookup: CDR1 MNHEY, CDR2 SVGAGI. Trimming took 2 bases from V and 0 from J, leaving 9 bases between them. CDR3 DNA: TGTGCCAGCAGTTACGCAGGGATTAGCACAGATACGCAGTATTTT. Its translation is CASSYAGISTDTQYF.

This chain connects TRBV7-9 to TRBJ2-7; 7 bases are shared with TRBD2. V trimming: 5 bases; J trimming: 0 bases; junction bases outside the gene matches: 13. The CDR3 is 17 residues long. Germline CDR1 and CDR2: SEHNR and FQNEAQ (reference sequence). The CDR3 spells CASSRPAGNPRSYEQYF. The CDR3, as DNA: TGTGCCAGCAGCCGCCCAGCGGGGAACCCCCGCTCCTACGAGCAGTACTTC.

This chain links TRBV5-1 with TRBJ1-3; possible D gene TRBD1, 6 bases. The CDR3 is made up of 14 amino acids. Trimming left V 1 base short and J 3 bases short, with 8 bases between. Germline values: CDR1 SGHRS, CDR2 YFSETQ. This CDR3 is CASSLTGYGNTIYF. The CDR3 DNA follows: TGCGCCAGCAGCTTGACAGGGTATGGAAACACCATATATTTT.

The J gene is TRBJ1-2, the V gene TRBV15; TRBD1 might be the D (6 bases). Germline CDR1 is LNHNV and CDR2 is YYDKDF (reference sequence). The CDR3 totals 17 residues. Trimming removed 0 bases at V and 5 bases at J, with 19 bases between. The CDR3 DNA sequence: TGTGCCACCAGCAGAGATTCGGGCCTCGGGACATTTTATGGCTACACCTTC. Translating gives CATSRDSGLGTFYGYTF. Together with reference TRBV15 and TRBJ1-2, the CDR3 gives the full variable domain: DAMVIQNPRYQVTQFGKPVTLSCSQTLNHNVMYWYQQKSSQAPKLLFHYYDKDFNNEADTPDNFQSRRPNTSFCFLDIRSPGLGDTAMYLCATSRDSGLGTFYGYTFGSGTRLTVV.

The chain is built from TRBV29-1 and TRBJ2-7, with 8 bases lining up with TRBD1. V dropped 5 bases and J dropped 3; count of bases not matched to a gene: 9. The CDR3 covers 14 residues. Germline lookup yields CDR1 SQVTM and CDR2 ANQGSEA. The CDR3 sequence: CSVRARTGLYEQYF. The CDR3 region has the DNA TGCAGCGTTCGTGCTCGGACAGGGCTCTACGAGCAGTACTTC.

This clone has only a few counts. The genes are TRBV10-3 and TRBJ2-5; TRBD1 might be the D (5 bases). The ends were cut back, 8 bases at V and 5 bases at J, with 12 bases in the middle. The CDR3 totals 12 residues. Germline V gene sequence: CDR1 ENHRY, CDR2 SYGVKD. In nucleotides, the CDR3 is TGTGCCATCGGGGCCGGGTCGGAGACCCAGTACTTC. This translates into CAIGAGSETQYF.

This clone was detected only a few times. The chain combines TRBV7-6 with TRBJ2-1; TRBD2 agrees at 11 bases. The CDR3 consists of 17 residues. Germline V lookup: CDR1 SGHVS, CDR2 FNYEAQ. J was trimmed by 5 bases and V by 1 base; bases with no gene match: 7. The CDR3 sequence is CASSLVPIAGGNNEQFF. CDR3 sequence (DNA): TGTGCCAGCAGCTTAGTTCCTATAGCGGGGGGGAACAATGAGCAGTTCTTC.

The chain uses TRBV5-8 and TRBJ1-5, with D possibly being TRBD1 (6 bases). V was trimmed by 2 bases and J by 7 bases, leaving 13 bases between them. CDR1 is SGHTS, CDR2 YDEGEE, per germline. The CDR3 has 14 amino acids. CDR3 DNA: TGTGCCAGCAGCTTAGGGAACAGGGAACAGCCCCAGCATTTT. This codes for CASSLGNREQPQHF.

V gene TRBV11-2 combines with J gene TRBJ1-1; TRBD1 matches at 7 bases. From germline, CDR1 is SGHAT and CDR2 FQNNGV. The junction had 6 bases not matched to a gene; V was cut back by 4 bases and J by 1 base. The CDR3 loop spans 15 amino acids. The CDR3 region is CASSSTGQPNTEAFF. The CDR3 nucleotides are TGTGCCAGCAGCTCCACGGGACAGCCGAACACTGAAGCTTTCTTT.

The chain recombines TRBV29-1 with TRBJ2-3; TRBD1 matches 10 bases. J lost 3 bases, V lost 6 bases, and 3 bases had no gene match. In germline, CDR1 is SQVTM, CDR2 ANQGSEA. CDR3 length: 13 amino acids. The CDR3 coding sequence is TGCAGCGTACCGGGACAGGGGACAGATACGCAGTATTTT. Protein product: CSVPGQGTDTQYF.

The chain links TRBV9 to TRBJ1-1; possible D gene TRBD1, 6 bases. Germline CDR1 is SGDLS and CDR2 is YYNGEE. Trimming stripped 6 bases from V and 7 bases from J, with 10 bases between. The CDR3 loop spans 11 amino acids. Written as DNA, the CDR3 is TGTGCCAGCACACAGGGTGATGAAGCTTTCTTT. It is translated as CASTQGDEAFF.

The chain couples TRBV29-1 to TRBJ1-1; TRBD1 agrees at 7 bases. V lost 6 bases to trimming and J lost 4 bases; unmatched junction nucleotides: 5. The CDR3 is 12 amino acids. From germline, CDR1 is SQVTM and CDR2 ANQGSEA. The chain's CDR3 is CSVKGARTEAFF. Here the CDR3 DNA reads TGCAGCGTCAAGGGGGCGCGCACTGAAGCTTTCTTT.

CDR3 in DNA: TGTGCCAGCAGCTTTCGACAGGGGCCCTACGAGCAGTACTTC. As protein: CASSFRQGPYEQYF. The chain combines TRBV27 with TRBJ2-7; 8 positions agree with TRBD1. The CDR3 totals 14 residues. Losses at the gene ends were 6 bases for V and 2 bases for J; bases not matched to a gene: 6. Per germline, CDR1 MNHEY and CDR2 SMNVEV (reference sequence).

V and J are TRBV29-1 and TRBJ1-1; TRBD1 might be the D (5 bases). The CDR3 totals 11 residues. The V gene's germline CDR1 is SQVTM and CDR2 ANQGSEA. The V gene lost 2 bases and the J gene lost 12 bases, with 13 bases spanning the gap. The CDR3 here is CSVERDDRTFF. The CDR3, as DNA: TGCAGCGTTGAAAGGGACGATAGAACTTTCTTT. The whole variable domain, remainder taken from reference TRBV29-1 and TRBJ1-1, is SAVISQKPSRDICQRGTSLTIQCQVDSQVTMMFWYRQQPGQSLTLIATANQGSEATYESGFVIDKFPISRPNLTFSTLTVSNMSPEDSSIYLCSVERDDRTFFGQGTRLTVV.

CDR3 sequence (DNA): TGTGCCACTTCGGGAGGGCCTAGCGGGGAGCACAATGAGCAGTTCTTC. Its translation is CATSGGPSGEHNEQFF. The chain employs TRBV10-3 and TRBJ2-1, with 9 nucleotides matching TRBD2. Germline V CDR1 and CDR2: ENHRY, SYGVKD. This CDR3 region has 16 residues. V lost 10 bases and J lost 5; bases outside the gene matches: 15.

V usage is TRBV5-1 and J usage is TRBJ1-1; TRBD1 is a possible D gene (6 bases). V gave up 1 base and J gave up 4 bases, with 20 bases separating them. CDR1 and CDR2 (germline): SGHRS, YFSETQ. This CDR3 contains 17 residues. The DNA for the CDR3 is TGCGCCAGCAGCTTGAGGTGGGACACCAAGGGTCGCACTGAAGCTTTCTTT. Translating it yields CASSLRWDTKGRTEAFF. Full variable domain (remainder filled in from reference TRBV5-1 and TRBJ1-1): KAGVTQTPRYLIKTRGQQVTLSCSPISGHRSVSWYQQTPGQGLQFLFEYFSETQRNKGNFPGRFSGRQFSNSRSEMNVSTLELGDSALYLCASSLRWDTKGRTEAFFGQGTRLTVV.

This clone has more than one count but fewer than ten. The chain combines TRBV5-4 with TRBJ1-1, with a tentative D call TRBD1 (5 bases). In germline, CDR1 is SGHNT, CDR2 YYREEE (reference sequence). Trimming pared 5 bases from V and 2 bases from J, leaving 10 bases between. The CDR3 spans 13 residues. The CDR3 bases are TGTGCCAGCAGGGGACGGCTAAACACTGAAGCTTTCTTT. Residues: CASRGRLNTEAFF.

The sample holds a few counts of this clone. This chain joins TRBV29-1 and TRBJ2-7; maybe TRBD1 (6 bases). CDR3 length equals 14 residues. V was pared by 3 bases and J by 0 bases, with 12 bases between. Germline CDR1 and CDR2: SQVTM and ANQGSEA. The CDR3 loop is CSVDAGTPSYEQYF. The DNA for the CDR3 is TGCAGCGTTGATGCCGGGACACCCTCCTACGAGCAGTACTTC.

The chain has TRBV2 and TRBJ1-6, with TRBD1 matching over 7 bases. Germline CDR1 and CDR2: SNHLY and FYNNEI. J was trimmed by 6 bases and V by 6 bases; bases with no gene match: 11. The CDR3 has 16 residues. CDR3: CASRADRAGPNSPLHF. CDR3 sequence (DNA): TGTGCCAGCAGAGCTGACAGGGCCGGACCTAATTCACCCCTCCACTTT.